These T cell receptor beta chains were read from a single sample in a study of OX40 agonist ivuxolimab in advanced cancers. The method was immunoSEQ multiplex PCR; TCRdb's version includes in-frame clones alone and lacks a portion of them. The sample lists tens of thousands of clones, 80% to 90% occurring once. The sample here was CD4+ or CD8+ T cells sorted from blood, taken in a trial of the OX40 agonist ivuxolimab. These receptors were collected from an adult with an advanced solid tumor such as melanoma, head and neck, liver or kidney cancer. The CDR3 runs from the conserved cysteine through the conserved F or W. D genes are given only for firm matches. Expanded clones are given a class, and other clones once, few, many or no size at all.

cdr3_aa: CASTPTRGGIYEQYF
cdr3_nt: TGTGCCAGCACCCCCACACGCGGGGGAATCTACGAGCAGTACTTC
cdr3_length: 15
j_call: TRBJ2-7
clone_size: few
v_call: TRBV7-2
d_call: TRBD2

cdr3_aa: CASSQDPQTHEQYF
cdr3_nt: TGTGCCAGCAGCCAAGACCCCCAGACCCACGAGCAGTACTTC
cdr3_length: 14
j_call: TRBJ2-7
clone_size: .
v_call: TRBV4-2
d_call: .

cdr3_aa: CASSVKRESLEQYF
cdr3_nt: TGTGCCAGCAGCGTAAAGCGGGAGTCCCTCGAGCAGTACTTC
cdr3_length: 14
j_call: TRBJ2-7
clone_size: .
v_call: TRBV9
d_call: TRBD2

cdr3_aa: CASSLLGVGNQPQHF
cdr3_nt: TGTGCCAGCAGCTTGCTAGGGGTTGGCAATCAGCCCCAGCATTTT
cdr3_length: 15
j_call: TRBJ1-5
clone_size: once
v_call: TRBV5-6
d_call: .

cdr3_aa: CASSIAVSGYEQYF
cdr3_nt: TGTGCCAGTAGTATAGCGGTCTCGGGGTACGAGCAGTACTTC
cdr3_length: 14
j_call: TRBJ2-7
clone_size: .
v_call: TRBV19
d_call: .

cdr3_aa: CASSQGGAGLIDGYTF
cdr3_nt: TGTGCCAGCAGTCAGGGGGGCGCCGGGTTAATTGATGGCTACACCTTC
cdr3_length: 16
j_call: TRBJ1-2
clone_size: .
v_call: TRBV25-1
d_call: TRBD1

cdr3_aa: CASSIVGYSNQPQHF
cdr3_nt: TGTGCCAGTAGTATAGTAGGTTATAGCAATCAGCCCCAGCATTTT
cdr3_length: 15
j_call: TRBJ1-5
clone_size: .
v_call: TRBV19
d_call: .

cdr3_aa: CASSTTGVTEQYF
cdr3_nt: TGTGCCAGCAGTACGACAGGGGTTACCGAGCAGTACTTC
cdr3_length: 13
j_call: TRBJ2-7
clone_size: .
v_call: TRBV27
d_call: TRBD1

cdr3_aa: CASSISEGAAAFF
cdr3_nt: TGTGCCAGTAGTATTAGTGAGGGGGCGGCGGCTTTCTTT
cdr3_length: 13
j_call: TRBJ1-1
clone_size: .
v_call: TRBV19
d_call: TRBD1

cdr3_aa: CASSQGSEQFF
cdr3_nt: TGTGCCAGCAGTCAGGGAAGTGAGCAGTTCTTC
cdr3_length: 11
j_call: TRBJ2-1
clone_size: .
v_call: TRBV6-5
d_call: .

cdr3_aa: CSVEGDDSYEQYF
cdr3_nt: TGCAGCGTTGAAGGGGACGACTCCTACGAGCAGTACTTC
cdr3_length: 13
j_call: TRBJ2-7
clone_size: .
v_call: TRBV29-1
d_call: .

cdr3_aa: CASSLILAGGPNEQFF
cdr3_nt: TGTGCCAGCAGTTTAATACTAGCGGGAGGGCCAAATGAGCAGTTCTTC
cdr3_length: 16
j_call: TRBJ2-1
clone_size: .
v_call: TRBV27
d_call: TRBD2

cdr3_aa: CASSLGRGNNEQFF
cdr3_nt: TGTGCCAGCAGCTTAGGGAGGGGTAACAATGAGCAGTTCTTC
cdr3_length: 14
j_call: TRBJ2-1
clone_size: .
v_call: TRBV13
d_call: .

cdr3_aa: CASSLEAVYSYEQYF
cdr3_nt: TGTGCCAGCAGCTTGGAAGCCGTCTACTCCTACGAGCAGTACTTC
cdr3_length: 15
j_call: TRBJ2-7
clone_size: .
v_call: TRBV5-6
d_call: .

cdr3_aa: CASAMGANQPQHF
cdr3_nt: TGTGCCAGTGCAATGGGGGCTAATCAGCCCCAGCATTTT
cdr3_length: 13
j_call: TRBJ1-5
clone_size: .
v_call: TRBV19
d_call: .

cdr3_aa: CAISESGRDEQYF
cdr3_nt: TGTGCCATCAGTGAGTCGGGAAGGGACGAGCAGTACTTC
cdr3_length: 13
j_call: TRBJ2-7
clone_size: .
v_call: TRBV10-3
d_call: .

cdr3_aa: CASSQVGRELSYNEQFF
cdr3_nt: TGTGCCAGCAGCCAAGTGGGGCGGGAACTCTCCTACAATGAGCAGTTCTTC
cdr3_length: 17
j_call: TRBJ2-1
clone_size: .
v_call: TRBV14
d_call: .

cdr3_aa: CASRLRGGQPQHF
cdr3_nt: TGTGCCAGCAGACTCAGGGGGGGTCAGCCCCAGCATTTT
cdr3_length: 13
j_call: TRBJ1-5
clone_size: .
v_call: TRBV2
d_call: TRBD1

cdr3_aa: CASSPLTSGSADTQYF
cdr3_nt: TGTGCCAGCAGTCCCCTAACTAGCGGGAGTGCAGATACGCAGTATTTT
cdr3_length: 16
j_call: TRBJ2-3
clone_size: once
v_call: TRBV27
d_call: TRBD2

cdr3_aa: CASRDRGFTGELFF
cdr3_nt: TGTGCCAGCAGGGACAGGGGTTTCACCGGGGAGCTGTTTTTT
cdr3_length: 14
j_call: TRBJ2-2
clone_size: .
v_call: TRBV6-1
d_call: TRBD1

cdr3_aa: CASSDPLPGQGASDTQYF
cdr3_nt: TGTGCCAGCAGTGACCCCCTACCGGGACAGGGGGCTTCAGATACGCAGTATTTT
cdr3_length: 18
j_call: TRBJ2-3
clone_size: .
v_call: TRBV25-1
d_call: TRBD1

cdr3_aa: CASSLTAGANQPQHF
cdr3_nt: TGTGCCAGCAGCCTGACGGCTGGGGCCAATCAGCCCCAGCATTTT
cdr3_length: 15
j_call: TRBJ1-5
clone_size: .
v_call: TRBV6-5
d_call: .

cdr3_aa: CAWSGQGYEQYF
cdr3_nt: TGTGCCTGGAGTGGACAGGGATACGAGCAGTACTTC
cdr3_length: 12
j_call: TRBJ2-7
clone_size: .
v_call: TRBV30
d_call: TRBD1

cdr3_aa: CASTSGTGVEQPQHF
cdr3_nt: TGTGCCAGCACTTCCGGGACCGGGGTAGAACAGCCCCAGCATTTT
cdr3_length: 15
j_call: TRBJ1-5
clone_size: .
v_call: TRBV28
d_call: .

cdr3_aa: CSVEAGGELFF
cdr3_nt: TGCAGCGTTGAAGCTGGCGGGGAGCTGTTTTTT
cdr3_length: 11
j_call: TRBJ2-2
clone_size: .
v_call: TRBV29-1
d_call: .

cdr3_aa: CASSLWGGESFGSYEQYF
cdr3_nt: TGTGCCAGCAGTTTGTGGGGGGGCGAGTCATTCGGCTCCTACGAGCAGTACTTC
cdr3_length: 18
j_call: TRBJ2-7
clone_size: .
v_call: TRBV28
d_call: .

cdr3_aa: CASSIAAAQNTEAFF
cdr3_nt: TGTGCCAGTAGTATAGCGGCGGCTCAGAACACTGAAGCTTTCTTT
cdr3_length: 15
j_call: TRBJ1-1
clone_size: .
v_call: TRBV19
d_call: .

cdr3_aa: CASSYGGVDGYTF
cdr3_nt: TGTGCCAGCAGTTACGGGGGCGTGGATGGCTACACCTTC
cdr3_length: 13
j_call: TRBJ1-2
clone_size: .
v_call: TRBV6-6
d_call: .

cdr3_aa: CASSVAGWGSYEQYF
cdr3_nt: TGTGCCAGCAGCGTGGCTGGTTGGGGGTCTTACGAGCAGTACTTC
cdr3_length: 15
j_call: TRBJ2-7
clone_size: once
v_call: TRBV9
d_call: .

cdr3_aa: CATSVGRAPSNEQFF
cdr3_nt: TGTGCCACCAGCGTAGGGCGGGCGCCCAGCAATGAGCAGTTCTTC
cdr3_length: 15
j_call: TRBJ2-1
clone_size: .
v_call: TRBV15
d_call: .

cdr3_aa: CASSIGSGQYNEQFF
cdr3_nt: TGTGCCAGTAGTATAGGTAGCGGACAATACAATGAGCAGTTCTTC
cdr3_length: 15
j_call: TRBJ2-1
clone_size: .
v_call: TRBV19
d_call: .

cdr3_aa: CASSTPKEATYTEAFF
cdr3_nt: TGTGCCAGCAGTACCCCTAAGGAGGCCACGTACACTGAAGCTTTCTTT
cdr3_length: 16
j_call: TRBJ1-1
clone_size: .
v_call: TRBV21-1
d_call: .

cdr3_aa: CARRPPTEMNTEAFF
cdr3_nt: TGTGCCAGAAGACCCCCTACAGAAATGAACACTGAAGCTTTCTTT
cdr3_length: 15
j_call: TRBJ1-1
clone_size: .
v_call: TRBV6-4
d_call: .

cdr3_aa: CASSVGGDYEQYF
cdr3_nt: TGTGCCAGCAGCGTAGGCGGGGACTACGAGCAGTACTTC
cdr3_length: 13
j_call: TRBJ2-7
clone_size: .
v_call: TRBV9
d_call: .

cdr3_aa: CAISGGEASNQPQHF
cdr3_nt: TGTGCCATCAGTGGGGGTGAAGCCAGCAATCAGCCCCAGCATTTT
cdr3_length: 15
j_call: TRBJ1-5
clone_size: .
v_call: TRBV10-3
d_call: .

cdr3_aa: CASSYDQGAYNEQFF
cdr3_nt: TGTGCCAGCAGTTACGACCAGGGGGCTTACAATGAGCAGTTCTTC
cdr3_length: 15
j_call: TRBJ2-1
clone_size: .
v_call: TRBV6-5
d_call: TRBD1

cdr3_aa: CASTLGGELFF
cdr3_nt: TGTGCCAGCACCCTGGGCGGGGAGCTGTTTTTT
cdr3_length: 11
j_call: TRBJ2-2
clone_size: .
v_call: TRBV6-5
d_call: .

cdr3_aa: CASSPEFGPEKLFF
cdr3_nt: TGTGCCAGCAGCCCCGAATTCGGGCCCGAAAAACTGTTTTTT
cdr3_length: 14
j_call: TRBJ1-4
clone_size: .
v_call: TRBV7-8
d_call: .

cdr3_aa: CATSRVMGGSGLAGVYYEQYF
cdr3_nt: TGTGCCACCAGCAGAGTGATGGGGGGCTCTGGCCTAGCGGGAGTCTACTACGAGCAGTACTTC
cdr3_length: 21
j_call: TRBJ2-7
clone_size: .
v_call: TRBV15
d_call: TRBD2

cdr3_aa: CASTRTSGGANGELFF
cdr3_nt: TGTGCCAGCACCAGGACTAGCGGGGGGGCTAACGGGGAGCTGTTTTTT
cdr3_length: 16
j_call: TRBJ2-2
clone_size: .
v_call: TRBV7-8
d_call: TRBD2

cdr3_aa: CSVWAGTGIYEQYF
cdr3_nt: TGCAGCGTCTGGGCGGGGACAGGGATTTACGAGCAGTACTTC
cdr3_length: 14
j_call: TRBJ2-7
clone_size: .
v_call: TRBV29-1
d_call: TRBD1

cdr3_aa: CAVRDRVRYEQYF
cdr3_nt: TGTGCCGTCCGGGACAGGGTTCGCTACGAGCAGTACTTC
cdr3_length: 13
j_call: TRBJ2-7
clone_size: .
v_call: TRBV28
d_call: TRBD1

cdr3_aa: CASSLQGFGLGEKLFF
cdr3_nt: TGTGCCAGCAGTCTACAGGGTTTCGGGCTCGGAGAAAAACTGTTTTTT
cdr3_length: 16
j_call: TRBJ1-4
clone_size: .
v_call: TRBV27
d_call: .

cdr3_aa: CASSARGGTEAFF
cdr3_nt: TGTGCCAGCAGCGCTAGGGGGGGCACTGAAGCTTTCTTT
cdr3_length: 13
j_call: TRBJ1-1
clone_size: once
v_call: TRBV5-4
d_call: .

cdr3_aa: CASGTEDGPNEKLFF
cdr3_nt: TGTGCCAGCGGGACAGAGGATGGACCTAATGAAAAACTGTTTTTT
cdr3_length: 15
j_call: TRBJ1-4
clone_size: .
v_call: TRBV19
d_call: TRBD1

cdr3_aa: CASSLVVGVGEQYF
cdr3_nt: TGTGCCAGCAGCTTAGTCGTAGGGGTAGGCGAGCAGTACTTC
cdr3_length: 14
j_call: TRBJ2-7
clone_size: .
v_call: TRBV7-9
d_call: .

cdr3_aa: CASSHQGAGETQYF
cdr3_nt: TGTGCCAGCAGCCACCAGGGGGCTGGGGAGACCCAGTACTTC
cdr3_length: 14
j_call: TRBJ2-5
clone_size: .
v_call: TRBV7-9
d_call: TRBD1